This T cell receptor (beta chain) was sequenced in a study of tumor-infiltrating lymphocytes in primary liver carcinoma (dated by TCRdb to 2015 to 2018). Regarding the research as a whole: Between November 2015 and March 2016, about five patients in China with histopathologically diagnosed primary liver carcinoma had their tumors surgically resected. The five patients, three men and two women aged 30 to 69 years, had hepatocellular carcinoma (four) or combined HCC and intrahepatic cholangiocarcinoma (one). Tumors of the five patients were stage T1-T3 N0M0 with maximum diameters of roughly 4 to 11 cm. Samples yielded roughly 3.5 to 8 million productive TCRbeta reads; read depth did not differ significantly between tissue types. For each liver tumor, the study sampled five regions along with adjacent normal tissue and blood, and applied TCRbeta repertoire sequencing, expression microarrays and whole-exome sequencing. TCRbeta repertoire sequencing covered 35 specimens from 5 patients: some 25 tumor regions, 5 adjacent noncancerous liver tissues and 5 peripheral blood samples. Reproducibility between technical replicate repertoires was high, with correlation coefficients above 0.98 and mean shared-clone rates approximately 0.9.

The table lists this clonotype with many counts. Its antigen target is currently unknown. No much larger clone is present one base from it, and per-base qualities are unavailable. Blood RNA was extracted from unsorted whole blood using TRIzol reagent, and germline DNA was obtained with the DNeasy Blood & Tissue kit. Chronic HBV infection was present in the patients, and the patients were treatment-naive at sampling. Roughly 3.9 milliliters of peripheral blood were collected into K2EDTA tubes before surgery. The germline V gene (reference sequence) yields MNHNY for CDR1 and SVGAGI for CDR2. Inclusive of the bounding cysteine and phenylalanine, the CDR3 is 15 residues long. Of the read, only the CDR3 DNA is kept; its 45 bases are in frame from base 1. Germline trimming: 4 bases from V, 5 bases from J; junction bases outside gene matches: 10. Starting from 450 to 500 ng total RNA, TCRbeta-specific cDNA was produced by reverse transcription with a constant-region primer and ProtoScript II reverse transcriptase. The TCRbeta libraries were prepared through three rounds of nested multiplex PCR following a slightly modified ARM-PCR procedure. Each of the first two PCR rounds ran for around 10 cycles using multiplex TRBV1-TRBV30 forward primers together with a Cbeta reverse primer. Sample barcodes and Illumina adapters were added in a final 25-cycle PCR using Deep VentR polymerase. Before sequencing, amplicons between 200 and 500 bp were purified from gel using a QIAquick gel extraction kit. The TCRbeta amplicons were sequenced with 250-bp paired-end reads on an Illumina HiSeq 2500. The authors' pipeline ran thus. Quality trimming of reads was performed with Trimmomatic v0.33, and paired reads were merged with FLASH v1.2.11 so that full CDR3 sequences could be recovered. MiGEC v1.2.1b assigned V, D and J germline segments to the rearranged TCRbeta sequences. VDJtools v1.0.0 computed clonotype statistics and Shannon-Wiener diversity indices. To reduce sampling bias, subsequent analyses other than the diversity analysis used only the 250 most abundant clonotypes in each sample. TCRdb ran its own pipeline on the public reads, namely fastp trimming at Q25 and MiXCR clone calling, and kept in-frame beta chains. For every CDR3 protein sequence, its rows merge into one entry that carries the most common genes and DNA. The V and J calls here are based on TCRdb, not the publication. The table for this sample lists 300,000 to 400,000 distinct CDR3 sequences; less than 70% of them were counted only once. Approximately 5.9% of the sample rests with the top ten.

The full study reports these points: The study included only four to six patients, and the authors note findings should be validated in a larger study. Only the TCR beta chain was sequenced, so true repertoire diversity is likely underestimated because unpaired alpha chains were not captured. A significantly larger repertoire fraction was made up by the top 250 clones in tumors than in blood (p = 0.039). Comparison of CD4+ and CD8+ T cell repertoires was precluded by the use of bulk unsorted samples. Consistent with antigen-driven expansion, pairs of tumor regions showed higher repertoire overlap (mean around 36%) than either tumor-adjacent pairs (about 17%) or tumor-blood pairs (roughly 14%).

Sequenced input: peripheral blood. The TCR was taken from a man in his forties with primary liver carcinoma and hepatitis B virus infection. The sequence links TRBV6-6 to TRBJ2-5, and TRBD1 matches 7 of the central bases. The CDR3 corresponds to CASSSPTGYGETQYF. In nucleotide form, the sequence is TGTGCCAGCAGTTCCCCGACAGGGTATGGGGAGACCCAGTACTTC.